A selection of T cell receptor beta chains follows, all from one sample in a study of PD-1 blockade in classical Hodgkin lymphoma. Produced via immunoSEQ multiplex PCR; TCRdb's table is partial and in-frame only. Of 55,000 to 80,000 clones listed, 90% to 95% are singletons. Sequenced here: peripheral blood mononuclear cells (PBMCs), sampled at baseline. The receptors shown here come from a human donor with classical Hodgkin lymphoma. Each CDR3 is given with its conserved first and last residue. D genes are given only for firm matches. Only some rows state a clone size, as once, few, many or a class for expanded clones.

abundance: -; d_gene: -; v_gene: TRBV7-3; j_gene: TRBJ2-3; CDR3nt: TGTGCCAGCAGCCCCCTCGGTAGGGGCCCCCGCACAGATACGCAGTATTTT; CDR3aa: CASSPLGRGPRTDTQYF
abundance: -; d_gene: -; v_gene: TRBV28; j_gene: TRBJ1-2; CDR3nt: TGTGCCAGCAGTTTACAGGGGAATGGCTACACCTTC; CDR3aa: CASSLQGNGYTF
abundance: -; d_gene: TRBD2; v_gene: TRBV6-5; j_gene: TRBJ2-1; CDR3nt: TGTGCCAGCAGAACCGCCGCAGCGGGAGCCAATGAGCAGTTCTTC; CDR3aa: CASRTAAAGANEQFF
abundance: -; d_gene: -; v_gene: TRBV6-5; j_gene: TRBJ1-4; CDR3nt: TGTGCCAGCGGACGTTCAACTAATGAAAAACTGTTTTTT; CDR3aa: CASGRSTNEKLFF
abundance: -; d_gene: -; v_gene: TRBV19; j_gene: TRBJ1-2; CDR3nt: TGTGCCAGTAGTATTGGACAGAGCTCTAGTGGCTACACCTTC; CDR3aa: CASSIGQSSSGYTF
abundance: once; d_gene: -; v_gene: TRBV9; j_gene: TRBJ2-7; CDR3nt: TGTGCCAGCAGCGCTGACAGTAGTTCCTACGAGCAGTACTTC; CDR3aa: CASSADSSSYEQYF
abundance: -; d_gene: -; v_gene: TRBV6-6; j_gene: TRBJ1-1; CDR3nt: TGTGCCAGCAGTCGTCAGAACACTGAAGCTTTCTTT; CDR3aa: CASSRQNTEAFF
abundance: once; d_gene: TRBD2; v_gene: TRBV4-2; j_gene: TRBJ2-1; CDR3nt: TGTGCCAGCAGCTCTCGGACTAGCGGGGGGGCCTACAATGAGCAGTTCTTC; CDR3aa: CASSSRTSGGAYNEQFF
abundance: -; d_gene: -; v_gene: TRBV27; j_gene: TRBJ2-6; CDR3nt: TGTGCGGCATCGAGGGTCTCTGGGGCCAACGTCCTGACTTTC; CDR3aa: CAASRVSGANVLTF
abundance: -; d_gene: TRBD1; v_gene: TRBV4-2; j_gene: TRBJ2-5; CDR3nt: TGTGCCAGCAGCCAGGGACAGGACCGGGAAGAGACCCAGTACTTC; CDR3aa: CASSQGQDREETQYF
abundance: -; d_gene: TRBD1; v_gene: TRBV19; j_gene: TRBJ1-1; CDR3nt: TGTGCCAGTAGATACAGGGGTGGGGGGAACACTGAAGCTTTCTTT; CDR3aa: CASRYRGGGNTEAFF
abundance: -; d_gene: TRBD1; v_gene: TRBV15; j_gene: TRBJ2-4; CDR3nt: TGTGCCACCAGCAGAGTCCTGGACAGGGCCAAAAACATTCAGTACTTC; CDR3aa: CATSRVLDRAKNIQYF
abundance: -; d_gene: -; v_gene: TRBV9; j_gene: TRBJ1-4; CDR3nt: TGTGCCAGCAGCGTAGGGGGGTCAACTAATGAAAAACTGTTTTTT; CDR3aa: CASSVGGSTNEKLFF
abundance: -; d_gene: -; v_gene: TRBV27; j_gene: TRBJ2-7; CDR3nt: TGTGCCAGCAGTTTATCCGCCTTCGGACAGAGCTCCTACGAGCAGTACTTC; CDR3aa: CASSLSAFGQSSYEQYF
abundance: -; d_gene: -; v_gene: TRBV5-1; j_gene: TRBJ2-6; CDR3nt: TGCGCCAGCAGCTTGGGGGATACAGGGGCCAACGTCCTGACTTTC; CDR3aa: CASSLGDTGANVLTF
abundance: -; d_gene: -; v_gene: TRBV2; j_gene: TRBJ2-1; CDR3nt: TGTGCCAGCATATCACTAGCATACAATGAGCAGTTCTTC; CDR3aa: CASISLAYNEQFF
abundance: -; d_gene: -; v_gene: TRBV11-2; j_gene: TRBJ1-3; CDR3nt: TGTGCCAGCAGCTCGACAGGAGGAAACACCATATATTTT; CDR3aa: CASSSTGGNTIYF
abundance: -; d_gene: -; v_gene: TRBV5-5; j_gene: TRBJ2-7; CDR3nt: TGTGCCAGCAGCTTGGGCGCAGGGAGGAACGAGCAGTACTTC; CDR3aa: CASSLGAGRNEQYF
abundance: -; d_gene: TRBD1; v_gene: TRBV9; j_gene: TRBJ2-7; CDR3nt: TGTGCCAGCAGCCTGACGACAGGGCGCCACGAGCAGTACTTC; CDR3aa: CASSLTTGRHEQYF
abundance: -; d_gene: TRBD2; v_gene: TRBV19; j_gene: TRBJ2-2; CDR3nt: TGTGCCATAGAATCGACTAGCGGAGCCAACACCGGGGAGCTGTTTTTT; CDR3aa: CAIESTSGANTGELFF
abundance: -; d_gene: TRBD1; v_gene: TRBV29-1; j_gene: TRBJ2-3; CDR3nt: TGCAGCACTGACAGGGGTGCAAGCACAGATACGCAGTATTTT; CDR3aa: CSTDRGASTDTQYF
abundance: -; d_gene: TRBD1; v_gene: TRBV27; j_gene: TRBJ1-1; CDR3nt: TGTGCCAGCAATTTAATACAGGGGACTGAAGCTTTCTTT; CDR3aa: CASNLIQGTEAFF
abundance: -; d_gene: -; v_gene: TRBV30; j_gene: TRBJ1-2; CDR3nt: TGTGCCTGGAGTGTACAATCCTCTACAGTCAACTATGGCTACACCTTC; CDR3aa: CAWSVQSSTVNYGYTF
abundance: -; d_gene: -; v_gene: TRBV5-1; j_gene: TRBJ1-2; CDR3nt: TGCGCCAGCAGCTTGGCCGGGTCCCTCGGCTACACCTTC; CDR3aa: CASSLAGSLGYTF
abundance: few; d_gene: -; v_gene: TRBV27; j_gene: TRBJ1-6; CDR3nt: TGTGCCAGCAGTTCCGAGGACCGATATAATTCACCCCTCCACTTT; CDR3aa: CASSSEDRYNSPLHF
abundance: -; d_gene: -; v_gene: TRBV29-1; j_gene: TRBJ1-2; CDR3nt: TGCAGCGTTGAAGTTTCTCCGGGACTCGGAATAGGCTACACCTTC; CDR3aa: CSVEVSPGLGIGYTF
abundance: -; d_gene: -; v_gene: TRBV7-3; j_gene: TRBJ2-3; CDR3nt: TGTGCCAGCAGCCGGGGTGCGACGCAGTATTTT; CDR3aa: CASSRGATQYF
abundance: -; d_gene: TRBD2; v_gene: TRBV5-8; j_gene: TRBJ2-6; CDR3nt: TGTGCCAGCAGCCGGCGGGAGGCTCACTCTGGGGCCAACGTCCTGACTTTC; CDR3aa: CASSRREAHSGANVLTF
abundance: -; d_gene: -; v_gene: TRBV2; j_gene: TRBJ2-2; CDR3nt: TGTGCCAGCAGTGGGGGAGGGGGCACCGGGGAGCTGTTTTTT; CDR3aa: CASSGGGGTGELFF
abundance: -; d_gene: -; v_gene: TRBV5-1; j_gene: TRBJ2-2; CDR3nt: TGCGCCAGCAGCTTGCCGGGGGGCAACGCCGGGGAGCTGTTTTTT; CDR3aa: CASSLPGGNAGELFF
abundance: -; d_gene: TRBD2; v_gene: TRBV4-1; j_gene: TRBJ2-1; CDR3nt: TGCGCCAGCAGCCAGTCCCCAACGGGGGGACCGCACAATGAGCAGTTCTTC; CDR3aa: CASSQSPTGGPHNEQFF
abundance: -; d_gene: -; v_gene: TRBV4-2; j_gene: TRBJ2-1; CDR3nt: TGTGCCAGCAGCCAAGATAGCTCCCTCTTCTACAATGAGCAGTTCTTC; CDR3aa: CASSQDSSLFYNEQFF
abundance: -; d_gene: -; v_gene: TRBV28; j_gene: TRBJ1-6; CDR3nt: TGTGCCAGCAGTTTCAGGGAGTCGATTTATTCACCCCTCCACTTT; CDR3aa: CASSFRESIYSPLHF
abundance: -; d_gene: -; v_gene: TRBV7-8; j_gene: TRBJ2-5; CDR3nt: TGTGCCAGCAGCTTGGGGGGATGGCAAGAGACCCAGTACTTC; CDR3aa: CASSLGGWQETQYF
abundance: -; d_gene: -; v_gene: TRBV12-5; j_gene: TRBJ1-3; CDR3nt: TGTGCTAGTGGTGGGGGTGTATATGACACCATATATTTT; CDR3aa: CASGGGVYDTIYF
abundance: -; d_gene: TRBD1; v_gene: TRBV7-6; j_gene: TRBJ2-7; CDR3nt: TGTGCCAGCAGCTCCTCTAGGGGGCGGGCACCCTACGAGCAGTACTTC; CDR3aa: CASSSSRGRAPYEQYF
abundance: -; d_gene: -; v_gene: TRBV10-3; j_gene: TRBJ2-2; CDR3nt: TGTGCCATCAGTGACCTTGGTCAGGTCAACACCGGGGAGCTGTTTTTT; CDR3aa: CAISDLGQVNTGELFF
abundance: -; d_gene: -; v_gene: TRBV30; j_gene: TRBJ1-4; CDR3nt: TGTGCCTGGAATCGGGCCGGTAATGAAAAACTGTTTTTT; CDR3aa: CAWNRAGNEKLFF
abundance: -; d_gene: TRBD1; v_gene: TRBV5-1; j_gene: TRBJ1-1; CDR3nt: TGCGCCAGCAGCTTGGGGGCAGGGGGCCGGGACACTGAAGCTTTCTTT; CDR3aa: CASSLGAGGRDTEAFF
abundance: -; d_gene: -; v_gene: TRBV28; j_gene: TRBJ1-2; CDR3nt: TGTGCCAGCAGGGGCCCGGGAGACTATGGCTACACCTTC; CDR3aa: CASRGPGDYGYTF
abundance: -; d_gene: TRBD2; v_gene: TRBV19; j_gene: TRBJ2-5; CDR3nt: TGTGCCAGTAGTATAGTGGCTAGCGGCCAAGAGACCCAGTACTTC; CDR3aa: CASSIVASGQETQYF
abundance: -; d_gene: TRBD2; v_gene: TRBV28; j_gene: TRBJ2-2; CDR3nt: TGTGCCAGCAGTCTCCGACTAGCGGGGTTTCTCGGGGAGCTGTTTTTT; CDR3aa: CASSLRLAGFLGELFF
abundance: -; d_gene: -; v_gene: TRBV27; j_gene: TRBJ2-7; CDR3nt: TGTGCCAGCAGTTTAAACGACTTTTTCTACGAGCAGTACTTC; CDR3aa: CASSLNDFFYEQYF
abundance: -; d_gene: TRBD2; v_gene: TRBV18; j_gene: TRBJ2-7; CDR3nt: TGTGCCAGCTCACCCGGGACTATCGAGCAGTACTTC; CDR3aa: CASSPGTIEQYF
abundance: -; d_gene: -; v_gene: TRBV9; j_gene: TRBJ1-2; CDR3nt: TGTGCCAGCAGCGTAGCCTTGGACGGGCGGGATGGCTACACCTTC; CDR3aa: CASSVALDGRDGYTF